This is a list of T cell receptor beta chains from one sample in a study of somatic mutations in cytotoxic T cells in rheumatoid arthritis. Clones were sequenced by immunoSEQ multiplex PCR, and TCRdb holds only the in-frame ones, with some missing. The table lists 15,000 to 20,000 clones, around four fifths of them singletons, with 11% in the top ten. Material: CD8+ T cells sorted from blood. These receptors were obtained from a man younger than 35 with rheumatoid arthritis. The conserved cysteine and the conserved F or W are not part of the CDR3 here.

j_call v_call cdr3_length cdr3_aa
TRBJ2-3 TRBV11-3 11 ASSFRGSDTQY
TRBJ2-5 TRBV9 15 ASSRGLAGGPQETQY
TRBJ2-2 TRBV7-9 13 ASSREQGVTGELF
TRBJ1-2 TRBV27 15 ASSLLPGSNSNYGYT
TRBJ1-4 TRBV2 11 ASSVATNEKLF
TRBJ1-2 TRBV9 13 ASSVWQGNGYGYT
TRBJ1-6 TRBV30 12 AWSSSGVGSPLH
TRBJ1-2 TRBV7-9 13 ASSRYGTVNYGYT
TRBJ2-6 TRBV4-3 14 ASSQESGSGANVLT
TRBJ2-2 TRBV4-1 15 ASSIRDRGPHTGELF
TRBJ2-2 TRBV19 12 ASSGLAGNGELF
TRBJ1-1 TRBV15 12 ATSRGRLNTEAF
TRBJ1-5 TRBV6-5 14 ASSYTNRVANQPQH
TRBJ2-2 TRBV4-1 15 ASSQVIMGAGTGELF
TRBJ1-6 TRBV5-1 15 ASSLGGATVYNSPLH
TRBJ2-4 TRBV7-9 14 ASSSYRQTAKNIQY
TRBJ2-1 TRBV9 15 ASSVGVTGALNNEQF
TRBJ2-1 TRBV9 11 ASSVAQTNEQF
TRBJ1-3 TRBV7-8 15 ASSLVGGGISGNTIY
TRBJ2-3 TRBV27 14 ASSLFSAGGLDTQY
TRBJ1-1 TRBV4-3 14 ASSQDRGAKNTEAF
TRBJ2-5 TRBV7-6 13 ASSSLGTVQETQY
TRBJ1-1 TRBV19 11 ASSITGNTEAF
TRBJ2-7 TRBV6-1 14 ASSEIYGQSSYEQY
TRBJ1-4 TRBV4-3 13 ASSQFRGPLEKLF
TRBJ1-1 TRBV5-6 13 ASSEVGQGAAEAF
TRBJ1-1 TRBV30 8 ALEGPEAF
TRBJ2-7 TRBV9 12 ASSPTGAPNGQY
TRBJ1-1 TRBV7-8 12 ASSLGGGNTEAF
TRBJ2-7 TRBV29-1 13 SVEVSGEESYEQY
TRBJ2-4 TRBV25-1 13 ASTTGTGDVNIQY
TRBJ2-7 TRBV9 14 ASSSPSGQGFYEQY
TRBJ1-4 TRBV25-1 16 ASSARERVRGRGEKLF
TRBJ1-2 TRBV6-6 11 ASREEVNYGYT
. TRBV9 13 ASSAGRDHSYEQY
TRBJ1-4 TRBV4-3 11 ASSQGLYEKLF
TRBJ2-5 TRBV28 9 ASSLSGSEY
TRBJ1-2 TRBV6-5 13 ASSPPGGGGYGYT
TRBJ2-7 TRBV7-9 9 ASSLANEQY
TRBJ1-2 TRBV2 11 ASSEGERHGYT
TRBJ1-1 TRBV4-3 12 ASSQDLEVAGAF
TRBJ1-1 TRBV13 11 ATDFTMNTEAF
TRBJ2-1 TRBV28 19 ASSFPPPVAGAHSSYNEQF
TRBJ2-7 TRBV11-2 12 ASSLIGQGYEQY
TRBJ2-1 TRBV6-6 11 ASSHAGDNEQF
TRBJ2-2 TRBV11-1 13 ASSSGTENTGELF
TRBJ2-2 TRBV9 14 ASSSDGRRNTGELF
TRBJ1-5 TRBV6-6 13 ASIDKALGNQPQH
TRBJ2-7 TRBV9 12 ASSAGLAGYEQY
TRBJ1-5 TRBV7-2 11 ASSRISNQPQH
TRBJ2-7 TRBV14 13 ASSQPGQGVYEQY
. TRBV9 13 ASSVSAGPLYEQY
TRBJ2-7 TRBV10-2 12 ASTLSGVPHEQY
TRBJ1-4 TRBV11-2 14 ASSLGLGQDIEKLF
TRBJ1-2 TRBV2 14 ASSETPADLNYGYT
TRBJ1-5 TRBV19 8 ATSAGTKH
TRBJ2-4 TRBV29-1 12 SVGGTGHKNIQY